A single sample is the source of the 9 T cell receptor delta chains below, sequenced in a study of Vδ1+ human thymocytes. Study-wide results and limits: Thymic TRG and TRD repertoires appeared highly polyclonal, with Gaussian CDR3 length distributions.

Sequences come from RNA converted to cDNA by reverse transcription. CDR3 amplicons came from multiplex PCR with pooled V-gene forward and constant-region reverse primers. TCRdb reprocessed the multiplex PCR reads through CATT. The sample has roughly 55,000 delta-chain clones; 15% to 20% are singletons. No antigens are known for them. The sequencing input was Vdelta1+ gamma-delta thymocytes from the thymus. Subset indicated: FACS-sorted CD3+ TCRalphabeta- TCRVdelta1+ TCRVdelta2- thymocytes. The receptors come from a boy younger than two who had congenital heart surgery.

The V and J genes are TRDV1 and TRDJ1; 9 nucleotides agree with TRDD3. This CDR3 contains 16 residues. The germline V gene has CDR1 TSWWSYY and CDR2 QGS. V shed 7 bases, J shed 0 bases, and the junction held 9 bases outside the gene matches. CDR3 in DNA: TGTGCTCTTGTACGGGGGATACATCTCTACACCGATAAACTCATCTTT. This sequence encodes CALVRGIHLYTDKLIF.

This clone occurred a few times. The chain links TRDV1 to TRDJ1; 9 positions match TRDD3. This CDR3 is 22 amino acids long. Germline V gene sequence: CDR1 TSWWSYY, CDR2 QGS. Trimming removed 0 bases from V and 0 bases from J; junction bases left unmatched: 20. The CDR3 DNA follows: TGTGCTCTTGGGGAACTAATTCTCGACTGGGGGACGCACCCCCCGTACACCGATAAACTCATCTTT. It codes for CALGELILDWGTHPPYTDKLIF.

The rearrangement uses TRDV1 and TRDJ1; TRDD3 matches at 10 bases. CDR1 and CDR2 from the germline V gene are TSWWSYY and QGS. Trimming cost V 0 bases and J 3 bases; bases outside gene matches: 10. The CDR3 contains 18 residues. CDR3 sequence (DNA): TGTGCTCTTGGGGAACTACTCTCTGGGGGATATTCCGCCGATAAACTCATCTTT. Translating gives CALGELLSGGYSADKLIF.

This clone was picked up a small number of times. The V gene is TRDV1, the J gene TRDJ1, with D possibly matching TRDD3 (6 bases). Germline lookup yields CDR1 TSWWSYY and CDR2 QGS. This CDR3 is 17 amino acids long. Trimming took 2 bases from V and 0 from J, leaving 16 bases between them. The CDR3 reads CALGEDVWGSHTDKLIF. The CDR3 DNA reads TGTGCTCTTGGGGAAGACGTCTGGGGATCTCACACCGATAAACTCATCTTT.

The rearrangement joins TRDV1 to TRDJ1; D remains ambiguous. Trimming removed 4 bases from V and 3 bases from J, with 9 bases in between. This CDR3 region has 13 residues. Germline-derived CDR1 and CDR2 are TSWWSYY and QGS. The CDR3 reads CALGGRPSDKLIF. CDR3 DNA sequence: TGTGCTCTTGGGGGACGGCCGTCCGATAAACTCATCTTT.

The genes are TRDV1 and TRDJ1; a possible D gene is TRDD3 (9 bases). This CDR3 is built from 19 residues. The V end lost 4 bases, the J end lost 7 bases, and 31 bases lay between the germline ends. Per germline, CDR1 TSWWSYY and CDR2 QGS. In DNA form, the CDR3 reads TGTGCTCTTGGGGGCTTCCTACCACGAACTGGGGGAGCAACTAGTAAACTCATCTTT. Translation gives CALGGFLPRTGGATSKLIF.

This clone has just a few counts. The chain recombines TRDV1 with TRDJ1; 8 bases align to TRDD2. This CDR3 comprises 18 residues. The germline V gene encodes CDR1 TSWWSYY and CDR2 QGS. V was pared by 4 bases and J by 0 bases, with 13 bases of the junction left unmatched. CDR3 bases: TGTGCTCTTGGGGGCTTCCTACGGTCCGGGGGAAACACCGATAAACTCATCTTT. Protein: CALGGFLRSGGNTDKLIF.

The V gene is TRDV2, the J gene TRDJ3; 7 bases map to TRDD3. CDR1 GEAIGNYY and CDR2 EKD come from the germline V gene. This CDR3 is built from 18 residues. With 1 base clipped from V and 1 base from J, the junction kept 6 bases outside the gene matches. This chain's CDR3 is CACDTLGIVSWDTRQMFF. CDR3 coding DNA: TGTGCCTGTGACACTCTGGGGATAGTGTCCTGGGACACCCGACAGATGTTTTTC.

This clone has more than one count but fewer than ten. The rearrangement joins TRDV1 to TRDJ1; 10 nucleotides align to TRDD3. The germline gives CDR1 TSWWSYY, CDR2 QGS. The CDR3 runs 22 residues. V trimming: 0 bases; J trimming: 1 base; junction bases outside the gene matches: 20. The CDR3 loop is CALGELYSRGRTGGLGTDKLIF. The CDR3 bases are TGTGCTCTTGGGGAACTTTACAGTCGTGGTCGTACTGGGGGATTGGGCACCGATAAACTCATCTTT.